This T cell receptor beta chain was sequenced for a study of blood T cell repertoires in COVID-19. Across the study: Spain, Italy and the United States supplied samples that represented acute and convalescent COVID-19. PBMCs, B-cell-depleted T cells, or T cells were the source of the cDNA or gDNA that made up the material.

Trimming stripped 1 base from V and 2 bases from J, with 8 bases between. Germline CDR1 and CDR2: SGHTA and FQGNSA. The CDR3 length is 14 residues. In the source study's methods: Amplification from reference gene primers served as the basis for estimated nucleated cell counts. The data were produced by immunoSEQ multiplex PCR, yet TCRdb's version contains in-frame clones alone and is incomplete. V, J and clone size were drawn from that table, and D and trimming were deduced from the DNA. The sample shows about 220,000 clones, roughly 80% of them seen only once. The TCR comes from a man aged 30 to 39 with active or convalescent COVID-19. The chain couples TRBV7-2 to TRBJ2-5; D gene uncertain. Source material: peripheral blood. The CDR3, as DNA: TGTGCCAGCAGCTTAGGTTCCAGACAAGAGACCCAGTACTTC. This codes for CASSLGSRQETQYF.